This TCR beta chain was observed in a study of neurological immune-mediated disorders. The germline CDR1 and CDR2 sequences are LNHDA and SQIVND (reference sequence). CDR3 length: 14 residues. The V gene lost 3 bases and the J gene lost 4 bases, with 9 bases spanning the gap. This clonotype has only a few counts. Time point defined: technical triplicate 1. Synthesis of cDNA was accomplished via 5'RACE employing 10-nucleotide random UMIs. TCRdb re-called the 5' RACE reads with MiXCR, one entry per CDR3 protein. This sample has fewer than 30,000 distinct CDR3 sequences; 13% occur once, and the top ten carry about 5.5%.

This receptor was obtained from a female donor with HTLV-1-associated myelopathy (HAM/TSP). The sample consisted of CD4+ T cells from blood. This chain links TRBV19 with TRBJ2-2, with D perhaps matching TRBD2 (6 bases). The CDR3 coding sequence is TGTGCCAGTAGTATTGGGGGGTCCACCGGGGAGCTGTTTTTT. Its protein product is CASSIGGSTGELFF.